This passage covers 24 T cell receptor beta chains from one sample sequenced in a study of blood T cell repertoires in COVID-19. The table came from immunoSEQ multiplex PCR; TCRdb's copy has only in-frame clones and leaves some out. This sample has about 190,000 clones, with about nine tenths found just once. Material for sequencing was peripheral blood. Receptors were obtained from a man aged 25-40 years with acute or convalescent COVID-19.

This chain joins TRBV7-9 and TRBJ2-1; 8 positions match TRBD1. J was trimmed by 6 bases and V by 3 bases; bases with no gene match: 1. This CDR3 has 13 residues. Germline values: CDR1 SEHNR, CDR2 FQNEAQ (reference sequence). The CDR3 protein is CASSFTGGNEQFF. The CDR3 nucleotides read TGTGCCAGCAGCTTTACAGGGGGCAATGAGCAGTTCTTC.

CDR3 loop: CASSSPGGLNYNEQFF. As DNA, the CDR3 is TGTGCCAGCAGCTCCCCCGGGGGTCTCAATTACAATGAGCAGTTCTTC. The rearrangement joins TRBV5-4 to TRBJ2-1; a weak D match, TRBD2 (6 bases). The V and J ends lost 3 bases and 4 bases respectively, with 17 bases between them. Germline assignment: CDR1 SGHNT and CDR2 YYREEE (reference sequence). This CDR3 has 16 amino acids.

The chain combines TRBV5-1 with TRBJ2-3, with a weak D call TRBD2 (5 bases). There are 16 residues in the CDR3. V was clipped by 3 bases and J by 2 bases, with 16 bases between them. The germline V gene has CDR1 SGHRS and CDR2 YFSETQ. The CDR3, as DNA: TGCGCCAGCAGCTCCGGGATTATCCGGACCACAGATACGCAGTATTTT. Protein product: CASSSGIIRTTDTQYF.

The CDR3 DNA follows: TGTGCCAGCAGTGCCGGAGGGGATCGGTACTTC. This codes for CASSAGGDRYF. The chain carries TRBV2 and TRBJ2-7; D possibly corresponds to TRBD2 (6 bases). V lost 4 bases, J lost 12 bases, and 13 bases lay in between. CDR1 and CDR2 (germline): SNHLY, FYNNEI. The CDR3 totals 11 residues. The full variable domain, in which reference TRBV2 and TRBJ2-7 provide the parts outside the CDR3, is EPEVTQTPSHQVTQMGQEVILRCVPISNHLYFYWYRQILGQKVEFLVSFYNNEISEKSEIFDDQFSVERPDGSNFTLKIRSTKLEDSAMYFCASSAGGDRYFGPGTRLTVT.

This clone was seen only once. The rearrangement uses TRBV19 and TRBJ2-2; 7 bases are a match to TRBD1. The V gene's germline CDR1 is LNHDA and CDR2 SQIVND (reference sequence). The trim removed 4 bases at V and 0 bases at J, leaving 2 bases unmatched. The CDR3 spans 15 residues. This CDR3 reads CASSKGQTNTGELFF. The CDR3 nucleotides are TGTGCCAGTAGTAAGGGACAGACGAACACCGGGGAGCTGTTTTTT.

The chain is built from TRBV6-5 and TRBJ2-7; tentatively, D is TRBD1 (6 bases). Germline V lookup: CDR1 MNHEY, CDR2 SVGAGI. This CDR3 is built from 14 residues. Trimming stripped 2 bases from V and 7 bases from J, with 15 bases between. The chain's CDR3 is CASSYEQGWREQYF. In DNA form, the CDR3 reads TGTGCCAGCAGTTACGAACAGGGCTGGCGGGAGCAGTACTTC.

The rearrangement links TRBV19 to TRBJ1-5; 7 bases line up with TRBD1. The J segment lost 4 bases and the V segment lost 5 bases, leaving 8 bases of the junction unmatched. CDR3 length: 15 residues. CDR1 LNHDA and CDR2 SQIVND come from the germline V gene (reference sequence). The CDR3 DNA is TGTGCCAGTAGTGCGCCTGGGACAGCAAATCAGCCCCAGCATTTT. It is translated as CASSAPGTANQPQHF. Based on the CDR3 plus reference TRBV19 and TRBJ1-5, the full variable domain is DGGITQSPKYLFRKEGQNVTLSCEQNLNHDAMYWYRQDPGQGLRLIYYSQIVNDFQKGDIAEGYSVSREKKESFPLTVTSAQKNPTAFYLCASSAPGTANQPQHFGDGTRLSIL.

This sequence joins TRBV9 and TRBJ2-7; TRBD2 might be the D (6 bases). In germline, CDR1 is SGDLS, CDR2 YYNGEE. The CDR3 totals 14 residues. The V and J ends lost 3 bases and 10 bases respectively, with 20 bases between them. CDR3 residues: CASSAGVGPPNQYF. CDR3 nucleotides: TGTGCCAGCAGCGCGGGAGTCGGGCCTCCGAATCAGTACTTC.

The V gene is TRBV6-5, the J gene TRBJ1-2; D gene unclear. Germline CDR1 is MNHEY and CDR2 is SVGAGI. V lost 6 bases, J lost 8 bases, and 13 bases lay in between. The CDR3 runs to 12 residues. CDR3 nucleotide sequence: TGTGCCAGCAGCCCCCGGGGTGGAGGCTACACCTTC. This translates into CASSPRGGGYTF.

This chain links TRBV28 with TRBJ1-3; 9 bases map to TRBD1. The length of the CDR3 is 15 residues. Germline CDR1 reads MDHEN; CDR2 reads SYDVKM. Trimming removed 4 bases from V and 2 bases from J; junction bases left unmatched: 3. CDR3: CASSYRGPAGNTIYF. The CDR3 DNA follows: TGTGCCAGCAGTTACAGGGGGCCGGCTGGAAACACCATATATTTT.

The chain recombines TRBV28 with TRBJ1-2, with D perhaps matching TRBD1 (5 bases). V was clipped by 5 bases and J by 4 bases, with 11 bases between them. This CDR3 spans 13 amino acids. Germline assignment: CDR1 MDHEN and CDR2 SYDVKM. The CDR3 nucleotides read TGTGCCAGCAGTGGAAGGGGTGGCTATGGCTACACCTTC. Translation gives CASSGRGGYGYTF.

The chain couples TRBV24-1 to TRBJ2-5; D may be TRBD1 (5 bases). The CDR3 covers 15 residues. V was cut by 6 bases and J by 4 bases, with 17 bases left in between. CDR1 and CDR2 (germline): KGHDR, SFDVKD. This chain's CDR3 is CATSHGHGLGETQYF. The CDR3 DNA reads as TGTGCCACCAGTCACGGACACGGCCTGGGAGAGACCCAGTACTTC.

J is TRBJ2-1 and V is TRBV11-3, with 9 bases that match TRBD2. V shed 5 bases, J shed 4 bases, and the junction held 6 bases outside the gene matches. This CDR3 has 15 residues. Germline CDR1 and CDR2: SGHNT and YENEEA. The CDR3 protein is CASSPRLAEYNEQFF. Here the CDR3 DNA reads TGTGCCAGCAGCCCGCGACTAGCGGAATACAATGAGCAGTTCTTC. The full variable domain, with the rest looked up from reference TRBV11-3 and TRBJ2-1, is EAGVVQSPRYKIIEKKQPVAFWCNPISGHNTLYWYLQNLGQGPELLIRYENEEAVDDSQLPKDRFSAERLKGVDSTLKIQPAELGDSAVYLCASSPRLAEYNEQFFGPGTRLTVL.

The V call is TRBV6-4, the J call TRBJ2-3; D might be TRBD2 (6 bases). The CDR3 is 14 residues long. V gave up 6 bases and J gave up 6 bases, with 16 bases separating them. The V gene's germline CDR1 is MRHNA and CDR2 SNTAGT. In nucleotides, the CDR3 is TGTGCCAGCAGCCAAAACGGGGGAATTGATACGCAGTATTTT. This encodes CASSQNGGIDTQYF.

The gene calls are TRBV18 and TRBJ2-3, with TRBD1 matching 8 bases. The CDR3 contains 19 residues. V lost 4 bases to trimming and J lost 2 bases; unmatched junction nucleotides: 17. Germline CDR1 is KGHSH and CDR2 is LQKENI. The CDR3 coding sequence is TGTGCCAGCTCACAAAACCCGCGTCTCAGGGGGCGGGTCACAGATACGCAGTATTTT. Translating gives CASSQNPRLRGRVTDTQYF.

In nucleotides, the CDR3 is TGTGCCAGCAGCGCCTACGGGACAGGGGTGGAGGAGCAGTACTTC. This sequence encodes CASSAYGTGVEEQYF. This chain uses TRBV5-6 with TRBJ2-7, with 10 bases lining up with TRBD1. CDR1 is SGHDT and CDR2 is YYEEEE in the germline V gene. The CDR3 has 15 residues. V was pared by 4 bases and J by 7 bases, with 11 bases of the junction left unmatched.

The chain is built from TRBV5-1 and TRBJ1-2; D call uncertain. Trimming pared 0 bases from V and 4 bases from J, leaving 7 bases between. The CDR3 runs 13 residues. The germline gives CDR1 SGHRS, CDR2 YFSETQ. CDR3 in amino acids: CASSLEQSYGYTF. The CDR3 bases are TGCGCCAGCAGCTTGGAACAGTCCTATGGCTACACCTTC.

The chain employs TRBV7-9 and TRBJ2-3; weak D call: TRBD1 (6 bases). V dropped 5 bases and J dropped 1 base, with 10 bases sitting between them. The CDR3 is 14 residues long. Germline CDR1 is SEHNR and CDR2 is FQNEAQ (reference sequence). CDR3 in amino acids: CASSRAGGTDTQYF. The CDR3 DNA is TGTGCCAGCAGCCGTGCAGGGGGCACAGATACGCAGTATTTT.

This chain connects TRBV5-1 to TRBJ1-5; D not resolved. Trimming removed 5 bases at V and 6 bases at J, with 12 bases between. The CDR3 runs 13 residues. In germline, CDR1 is SGHRS, CDR2 YFSETQ. The CDR3 DNA sequence: TGCGCCAGCAGTCCGGGAGCGAGTCAGCCCCAGCATTTT. Translation: CASSPGASQPQHF.

The rearrangement uses TRBV28 and TRBJ1-2; D may be TRBD1 (6 bases). CDR3 size: 13 residues. Germline V CDR1 and CDR2: MDHEN, SYDVKM. Deletions cut 6 bases from V and 4 bases from J, with 12 bases between. The CDR3 DNA reads TGTGCCAGCAGAGCGGGGGCGGTCTATGGCTACACCTTC. Its translation is CASRAGAVYGYTF.

The chain joins TRBV7-9 to TRBJ2-2; 8 bases fit TRBD1. V lost 5 bases to trimming and J lost 7 bases; unmatched junction nucleotides: 9. There are 15 residues in the CDR3. Germline V gene sequence: CDR1 SEHNR, CDR2 FQNEAQ (reference sequence). The CDR3 nucleotides are TGTGCCAGCAGCGTAGGGACAGGCCTGGGCGGGGAGCTGTTTTTT. Its protein is CASSVGTGLGGELFF.

This rearrangement joins TRBV3-1 (or the pseudogene TRBV3-2) to TRBJ2-2; 7 bases fit TRBD2. The CDR3 runs 16 residues. From germline, CDR1 is LGHDT and CDR2 YNNKEL (reference sequence). The trim removed 7 bases at V and 1 base at J, leaving 9 bases unmatched. CDR3 loop: CASTERGLQNTGELFF. The CDR3 nucleotides read TGTGCCAGCACCGAGCGGGGACTACAGAACACCGGGGAGCTGTTTTTT.

The chain has TRBV28 and TRBJ1-5; no reliable D call. V gave up 1 base and J gave up 2 bases, with 24 bases separating them. This CDR3 has 20 amino acids. Germline V gene lookup returns CDR1 MDHEN and CDR2 SYDVKM. CDR3 sequence: CASSLLWAPLSYPGNQPQHF. CDR3 nucleotide sequence: TGTGCCAGCAGTTTATTATGGGCTCCGTTGTCTTATCCGGGCAATCAGCCCCAGCATTTT.

The rearrangement uses TRBV7-6 and TRBJ2-1; TRBD2 is a possible D gene (6 bases). Trimming pared 2 bases from V and 0 bases from J, leaving 14 bases between. The CDR3 is made up of 17 amino acids. Germline lookup yields CDR1 SGHVS and CDR2 FNYEAQ. The CDR3 spells CASSLTASVSSYNEQFF. The CDR3, as DNA: TGTGCCAGCAGCTTAACCGCTAGCGTAAGCTCCTACAATGAGCAGTTCTTC.